This TCR beta chain was sequenced for a study of breast tumors, draining lymph nodes, adjacent tissues. Broader study findings: Compared with lymph nodes, tumors were less diverse; compared with nontumor tissue, more.

This clonotype is a singleton in its sample. What it binds is not known. CDR3 length: 14 amino acids. The V end was cut by 7 bases, the J end by 0 bases, with 10 bases between. TCRdb reanalysed the multiplex PCR reads using MiXCR and keeps one entry per CDR3 protein. The data contain more than 30,000 distinct CDR3 sequences, approximately 57% of them singletons. The TCR originated in a female donor with breast cancer. Some clones in this sample may be carry-over from other donors' samples. This sequence joins TRBV12-3 or TRBV12-4 and TRBJ1-3; D not certain. Input material: breast tumor tissue. The CDR3, as DNA: TGTGCCAGCACCATGACAAGCTCTGGAAACACCATATATTTT. Encoded protein: CASTMTSSGNTIYF.